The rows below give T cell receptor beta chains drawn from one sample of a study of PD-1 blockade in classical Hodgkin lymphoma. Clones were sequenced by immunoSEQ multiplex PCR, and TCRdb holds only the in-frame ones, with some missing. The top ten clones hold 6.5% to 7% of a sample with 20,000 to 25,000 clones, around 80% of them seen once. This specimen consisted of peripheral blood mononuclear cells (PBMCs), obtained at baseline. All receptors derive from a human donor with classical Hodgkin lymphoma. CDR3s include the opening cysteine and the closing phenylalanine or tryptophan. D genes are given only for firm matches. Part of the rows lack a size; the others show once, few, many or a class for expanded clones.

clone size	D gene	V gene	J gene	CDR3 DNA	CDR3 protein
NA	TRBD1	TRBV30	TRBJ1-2	TGTGCCTGGAGAACAGGGGTCGACTATGGCTACACCTTC	CAWRTGVDYGYTF
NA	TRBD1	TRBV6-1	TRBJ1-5	TGTGCCAGCAGTGCAGACAGGGAGGTCCGCAATCAGCCCCAGCATTTT	CASSADREVRNQPQHF
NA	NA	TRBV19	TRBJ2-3	TGTGCCAGTAGTCCCGATTTGGGGGTCCCCTCACTTGGTACGCAGTATTTT	CASSPDLGVPSLGTQYF
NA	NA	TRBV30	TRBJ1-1	TGTGCCTGGAATGGGTTGGGTCATTTTGAAGCTTTCTTT	CAWNGLGHFEAFF
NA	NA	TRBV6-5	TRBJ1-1	TGTGCCAGCAGTTACCGCCCGGCAGGGGATGGGGAAGCTTTCTTT	CASSYRPAGDGEAFF
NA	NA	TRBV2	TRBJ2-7	TGTGCCAGCAGTGGACAGCCCGAGCAGTACTTC	CASSGQPEQYF
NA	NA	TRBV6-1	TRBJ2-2	TGTGCCAGCAGTGAGTCGCGGGGTACCGGGGAGCTGTTTTTT	CASSESRGTGELFF
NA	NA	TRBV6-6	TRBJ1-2	TGTGCCAGCAGTACCCTCCGGGACAAGCGGCAGAGTGGCTACACCTTC	CASSTLRDKRQSGYTF
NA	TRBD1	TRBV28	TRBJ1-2	TGTGCCAGCATCCCAGGGGACAGGGGCTATGGCTACACCTTC	CASIPGDRGYGYTF
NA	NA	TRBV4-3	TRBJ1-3	TGCGCCAGCAGCCAAAGAGGGGGGGAGAACACCATATATTTT	CASSQRGGENTIYF
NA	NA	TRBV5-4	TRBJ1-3	TGTGCCAGCAGATTTGACCTCTCTGGAAACACCATATATTTT	CASRFDLSGNTIYF
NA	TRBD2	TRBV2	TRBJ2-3	TGTGCCAGCACTATTACTAGCGGGGGAGCAGATACGCAGTATTTT	CASTITSGGADTQYF
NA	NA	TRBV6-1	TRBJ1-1	TGTGCCAGCAGTGAATTGTGGGGGGGGTACACTGAAGCTTTCTTT	CASSELWGGYTEAFF
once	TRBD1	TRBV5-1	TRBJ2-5	TGCGCCAGCAGCTTGGAGGGGGCAGGAGAGACCCAGTACTTC	CASSLEGAGETQYF
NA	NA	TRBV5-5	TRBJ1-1	TGTGCCAGCAGCTTTGCAGGGCCGTACACTGAAGCTTTCTTT	CASSFAGPYTEAFF
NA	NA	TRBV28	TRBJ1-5	TGTGCCAGCAGTGGGCGGATGGGCAATCAGCCCCAGCATTTT	CASSGRMGNQPQHF
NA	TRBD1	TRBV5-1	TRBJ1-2	TGCGCCAGCAGCCGTCACGGATCTACCGGGACAGGTTCAACTGGGAGCTACACCTTC	CASSRHGSTGTGSTGSYTF
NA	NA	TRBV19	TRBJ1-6	TGTGCCAGTAGTTCGCCAGGCTGGTCACCCCTCCACTTT	CASSSPGWSPLHF
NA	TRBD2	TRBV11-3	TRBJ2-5	TGTGCCAGCAGCACCGGACTAGCGGGGGTTGAGACCCAGTACTTC	CASSTGLAGVETQYF
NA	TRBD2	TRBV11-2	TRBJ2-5	TGTGCCAGCAGCTTAGATCGGCTAGCGGGGACCGAGGCCCAGTACTTC	CASSLDRLAGTEAQYF